These T cell receptor beta chains were read from a single sample in a study of blood T cell repertoires in COVID-19. Clones were sequenced by immunoSEQ multiplex PCR, and TCRdb holds only the in-frame ones, with some missing. The sample yields about 70,000 clones, approximately 80% seen once. Specimen: peripheral blood. The receptors were sampled from a man between 65 and 85 years old who had recovered from COVID-19. CDR3s include the opening cysteine and the closing phenylalanine or tryptophan. Each record gives: clone size, J gene, CDR3 length, V gene, D gene, CDR3 DNA, CDR3 protein. The D gene is left open where the match is weak. A clone size is listed for some rows: how often the clone was seen (once, few, many), or a class if it is expanded.

once,TRBJ1-4,13,TRBV28,TRBD1,TGTGCCAGCAGTCAACCCGGACAGGGCGGCCTGTTTTTT,CASSQPGQGGLFF
few,TRBJ1-1,12,TRBV30,.,TGTGCCTGGAGGGTTGACACCCCTGAAGCTTTCTTT,CAWRVDTPEAFF
.,TRBJ2-5,16,TRBV7-6,TRBD1,TGTGCCAGCAGCCCCGGACAGGGAAGGCGCCAAGAGACCCAGTACTTC,CASSPGQGRRQETQYF
few,TRBJ2-4,13,TRBV19,.,TGTGCCAGTAGTACCAAGACAAGGGGGATTCAGTACTTC,CASSTKTRGIQYF
.,TRBJ1-5,14,TRBV7-8,TRBD1,TGTGCCAGCAGCGTAGGACAGGTTAATCAGCCCCAGCATTTT,CASSVGQVNQPQHF
.,TRBJ1-5,14,TRBV7-2,TRBD1,TGTGCCAGCAGTTCTACAGGGGGCAAAGAGCCCCAGCATTTT,CASSSTGGKEPQHF
.,TRBJ2-5,14,TRBV5-1,TRBD1,TGCGCCAGCAGCCAGACAGGGGGCGTTGAGACCCAGTACTTC,CASSQTGGVETQYF
once,TRBJ1-5,16,TRBV7-2,.,TGTGCCAGCAGCTTAGGTGTGGGGGCGGACAATCAGCCCCAGCATTTT,CASSLGVGADNQPQHF
.,TRBJ2-1,16,TRBV3-1/TRBV3-2,TRBD2,TGTGCCAGCAGCCAAGGGGTAGCGGGCCTTAACAATGAGCAGTTCTTC,CASSQGVAGLNNEQFF
.,TRBJ2-3,15,TRBV15,TRBD1,TGTGCCACCAGCAGCGAGACAGGGGGCACAGATACGCAGTATTTT,CATSSETGGTDTQYF
.,TRBJ1-1,13,TRBV19,.,TGTGCCAGTACCCCCCGGGAGAACACTGAAGCTTTCTTT,CASTPRENTEAFF
.,TRBJ2-2,18,TRBV18,TRBD1,TGTGCCAGTTCCCGACAGGGGTTGAGCGGCATGAACACCGGGGAGCTGTTTTTT,CASSRQGLSGMNTGELFF
.,TRBJ2-7,13,TRBV9,TRBD1,TGTGCCAGCAGCGTCCAGGGGGCGAGTGAGCAGTACTTC,CASSVQGASEQYF
few,TRBJ1-1,14,TRBV4-1,.,TGCGCCAGCAGCCAAGATCTCGGGAACACTGAAGCTTTCTTT,CASSQDLGNTEAFF
.,TRBJ2-2,12,TRBV28,.,TGTGCCAGCGGCAGGAACACCGGGGAGCTGTTTTTT,CASGRNTGELFF
.,TRBJ2-1,14,TRBV7-9,TRBD1,TGTGCCAGCAGCCCACAGGGGAGCTACAATGAGCAGTTCTTC,CASSPQGSYNEQFF
.,TRBJ1-4,15,TRBV28,.,TGTGCCAGCAGTCCCAGGACACCGATTAATGAAAAACTGTTTTTT,CASSPRTPINEKLFF
.,TRBJ2-3,16,TRBV11-3,TRBD2,TGTGCCAGCAGCCCGGGACTAGCGGGGGGGAGAGATACGCAGTATTTT,CASSPGLAGGRDTQYF
.,TRBJ2-3,14,TRBV5-1,.,TGCGCCAGCTCGATGGTCGGGGTGTCGGATACGCAGTATTTT,CASSMVGVSDTQYF
.,TRBJ1-5,14,TRBV28,TRBD1,TGTGCCAGCACTACTACAGGGGGGCCTCAGCCCCAGCATTTT,CASTTTGGPQPQHF
.,TRBJ2-7,15,TRBV5-5,TRBD1,TGTGCCAGCAGCCAACAGCCGTCGACAGGGTACGAGCAGTACTTC,CASSQQPSTGYEQYF
few,TRBJ1-5,15,TRBV9,TRBD1,TGTGCCAGCAGCGAGGGAGGACAGGGAACTCAGCCCCAGCATTTT,CASSEGGQGTQPQHF
few,TRBJ2-1,14,TRBV4-1,TRBD1,TGCGCCAGCAGCCGGACAGGGGAAAGCAATGAGCAGTTCTTC,CASSRTGESNEQFF
.,TRBJ2-2,15,TRBV28,TRBD1,TGTGCCACTTCGTCACAGGGGGTTGACACCGGGGAGCTGTTTTTT,CATSSQGVDTGELFF
.,TRBJ2-2,15,TRBV5-1,.,TGCGCCAGCAGCTTTTGGACTGTTAGTACCGGGGAGCTGTTTTTT,CASSFWTVSTGELFF
.,TRBJ2-5,14,TRBV19,.,TGTGCCAGTAGTATGGTGGCAGGGCTAGAGACCCAGTACTTC,CASSMVAGLETQYF
few,TRBJ1-1,13,TRBV19,.,TGTGCCAGTAGTCCTAGGGGTCACACTGAAGCTTTCTTT,CASSPRGHTEAFF
.,TRBJ1-2,15,TRBV6-2/TRBV6-3,TRBD1,TGTGCCAGCAGTTACCGGGGACAGGGCTTTTATGGCTACACCTTC,CASSYRGQGFYGYTF
once,TRBJ1-1,13,TRBV6-1,.,TGTGCCAGCAGTGATTACAGGAACACTGAAGCTTTCTTT,CASSDYRNTEAFF
once,TRBJ2-2,11,TRBV24-1,.,TGTGCCACCGCACGGGCCGGGGAGCTGTTTTTT,CATARAGELFF
.,TRBJ2-5,16,TRBV19,TRBD2,TGTGCCAGTAGTTCCCGGGCTAGCGGAAAAAAAGAGACCCAGTACTTC,CASSSRASGKKETQYF
once,TRBJ2-1,16,TRBV4-3,.,TGCGCCAGCAGCCAAGATGCGCAGGCGTCCTACAATGAGCAGTTCTTC,CASSQDAQASYNEQFF
.,TRBJ2-7,13,TRBV12-3/TRBV12-4,.,TGTGCCAGCAGTCCTGTAGGAGCCTACGAGCAGTACTTC,CASSPVGAYEQYF
.,TRBJ2-3,17,TRBV28,.,TGTGCCATCTCTGGGGCGGAACAGGGAAGTTACACGGATACGCAGTATTTT,CAISGAEQGSYTDTQYF
few,TRBJ2-5,10,TRBV5-6,.,TGTGCAGCAGGGAGGGAGACCCAGTACTTC,CAAGRETQYF
.,TRBJ1-6,14,TRBV9,TRBD1,TGTGCCAGCAGCGCTAGAGGGGACAGGCAGGTTCTCCACTTT,CASSARGDRQVLHF
.,TRBJ1-1,16,TRBV11-3,TRBD1,TGTGCCAGCAGCACCGGACAGGGAGGGGGGAAGGCTGAAGCTTTCTTT,CASSTGQGGGKAEAFF
.,TRBJ1-5,14,TRBV6-6,TRBD1,TGTGCCAGCAGTGAGGACAGGGATAATCAGCCCCAGCATTTT,CASSEDRDNQPQHF
.,TRBJ2-5,13,TRBV7-7,.,TGTGCCAGCAGCTCCCTCCCCGGAGAGACCCAGTACTTC,CASSSLPGETQYF
.,TRBJ2-7,13,TRBV29-1,TRBD2,TGCAGCGTCTTGACTAGCGGGAGATACGAGCAGTACTTC,CSVLTSGRYEQYF